The sequence of this TCR delta chain was determined in a study of γδ T cells in repeated Plasmodium falciparum infection. Study background: Donors had four controlled P. falciparum NF54 infections over about 640 days. Each infection was followed by sampling at 21 days, plus baseline and some pre-infection draws.

With 2 bases removed from V and 1 base from J, the gap between germline ends came to 23 bases. Germline lookup yields CDR1 TSWWSYY and CDR2 QGS. This CDR3 has 19 residues. Gammadelta T cells were flow-sorted from PBMC into Vgamma9/Vdelta2+ and Vdelta2-negative populations for bulk analysis. TRG and TRD sequences were obtained from every sorted gammadelta sample. TCRdb re-called the multiplex PCR reads using CATT. The profile shows around 49,000 delta-chain clones, more than 1.5% of them singletons. This clone has just a few counts. One base separates it from a far larger clone, so it is likely a read error. Other DNA variants within this sample encode the same CDR3.

This sequence was found in a pool of human donors (malaria-infected and uninfected, not separated). The chain has TRDV1 and TRDJ1; a weak D match, TRDD3 (6 bases). No J gene was available from TCRdb, and it was assigned here by a germline match of the DNA. Specimen: gamma-delta T cells from blood. The CDR3 nucleotides read TGTGCTCTTGGGGAAATCCAAGGGGTCTGGGGAACGTCCACCGATAAACTCATCTTT. As protein: CALGEIQGVWGTSTDKLIF.